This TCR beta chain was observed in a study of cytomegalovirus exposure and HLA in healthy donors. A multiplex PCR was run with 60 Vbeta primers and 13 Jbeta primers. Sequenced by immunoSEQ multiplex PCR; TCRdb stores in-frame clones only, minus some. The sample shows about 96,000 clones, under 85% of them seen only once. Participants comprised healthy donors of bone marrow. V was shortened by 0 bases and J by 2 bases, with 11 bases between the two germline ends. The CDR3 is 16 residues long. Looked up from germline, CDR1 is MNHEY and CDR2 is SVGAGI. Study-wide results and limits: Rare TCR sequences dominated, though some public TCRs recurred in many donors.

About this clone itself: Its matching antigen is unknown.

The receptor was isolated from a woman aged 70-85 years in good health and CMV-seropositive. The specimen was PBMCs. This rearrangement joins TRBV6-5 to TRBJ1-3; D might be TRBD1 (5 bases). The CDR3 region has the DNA TGTGCCAGCAGTTACTCGGGGCCCTTAGCTGGAAACACCATATATTTT. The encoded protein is CASSYSGPLAGNTIYF.